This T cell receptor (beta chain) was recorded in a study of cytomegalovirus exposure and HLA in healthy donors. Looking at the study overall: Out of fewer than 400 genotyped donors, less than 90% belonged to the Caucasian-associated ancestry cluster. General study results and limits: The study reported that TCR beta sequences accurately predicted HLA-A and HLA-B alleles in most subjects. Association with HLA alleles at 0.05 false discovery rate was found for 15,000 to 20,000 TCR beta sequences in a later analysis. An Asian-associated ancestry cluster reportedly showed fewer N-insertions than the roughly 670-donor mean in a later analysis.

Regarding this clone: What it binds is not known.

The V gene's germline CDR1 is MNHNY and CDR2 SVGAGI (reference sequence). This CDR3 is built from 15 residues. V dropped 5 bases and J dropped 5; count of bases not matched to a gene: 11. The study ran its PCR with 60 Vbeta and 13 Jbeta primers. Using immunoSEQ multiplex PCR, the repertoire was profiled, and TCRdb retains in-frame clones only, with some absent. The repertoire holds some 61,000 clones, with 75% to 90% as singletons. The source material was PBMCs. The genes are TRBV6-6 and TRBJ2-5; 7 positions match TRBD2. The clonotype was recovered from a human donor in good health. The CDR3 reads CASSLRGRGRETQYF. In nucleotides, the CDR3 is TGTGCCAGCAGTCTGCGGGGGAGGGGTAGGGAGACCCAGTACTTC.